This T cell receptor (beta chain) was recovered during a study of T cell repertoires in cytomegalovirus infection. For the study at large: A matching HLA type, together with CMV infection, was signaled by public TCR beta signatures.

TCRdb recomputed calls from the reads with MiXCR, one row per CDR3 protein. The table shows about 140,000 distinct CDR3 sequences, with 6.5% occurring only once. This CDR3 region has 16 residues. The V end lost 2 bases, the J end lost 0 bases, and 13 bases lay between the germline ends. The germline CDR1 and CDR2 sequences are LNHDA and SQIVND (reference sequence). Material: PBMCs. The sequence was obtained from a human donor in good health (CMV status not recorded). Some clones in this sample may be carry-over from other donors' samples. The chain joins TRBV19 to TRBJ1-1; no firm D call. The DNA for the CDR3 is TGTGCCAGTAGTATACCCGGGTCGATCATGAACACTGAAGCTTTCTTT. It codes for CASSIPGSIMNTEAFF.